This is a list of T cell receptor beta chains from one sample in a study of blood T cell repertoires in COVID-19. Profiled with immunoSEQ multiplex PCR; TCRdb holds only in-frame clones, not every one. The repertoire holds under 200,000 clones, with 70% to 90% as singletons. Sequencing was carried out using PBMCs or T cells enriched from blood (not recorded which). These receptors were collected from a woman aged 18-30 years who had recovered from COVID-19. The CDR3 runs from the conserved cysteine through the conserved F or W. A D gene is named only where the DNA matches it firmly. Size is omitted from some rows. Given values are once, few, many or a class for expanded clones.

v_gene	abundance	d_gene	j_gene	CDR3nt	CDR3aa
TRBV6-2/TRBV6-3	few	.	TRBJ2-2	TGTGCCAGCAGTTACGCGGGCAGGGGCACCGGGGAGCTGTTTTTT	CASSYAGRGTGELFF
TRBV30	few	TRBD1	TRBJ2-4	TGTGCCTGGACCCCCGGGGACAGGGATAAAAACATTCAGTACTTC	CAWTPGDRDKNIQYF
TRBV5-5	.	.	TRBJ2-3	TGTGCCAGCAGCGATGCAGAATACAACACAGATACGCAGTATTTT	CASSDAEYNTDTQYF
TRBV9	.	.	TRBJ2-1	TGTGCCAGCAGCGTAGTGAGGGAGATAGACAATGAGCAGTTCTTC	CASSVVREIDNEQFF
TRBV5-1	few	.	TRBJ1-3	TGCGCCAGCAGCCCCGAGGGTAACACCATATATTTT	CASSPEGNTIYF
TRBV5-1	few	.	TRBJ2-2	TGCGCCAGCAGCTCCAGCGTAGAAGCCGGGGAGCTGTTTTTT	CASSSSVEAGELFF
TRBV27	few	.	TRBJ1-2	TGTGCCCCCAAACGGGGAATCAGAGGCTACACCTTC	CAPKRGIRGYTF
TRBV6-5	.	TRBD2	TRBJ2-5	TGTGCCAGCAGTTCCGCCTCGGGGGGGGAGACCCAGTACTTC	CASSSASGGETQYF
TRBV29-1	.	.	TRBJ2-7	TGCAGCGTTGATGGCGGGTTTTCCTACGAGCAGTACTTC	CSVDGGFSYEQYF
TRBV30	.	.	TRBJ2-7	TGTGCCGGACGAGGGGGGGGACCCTACGAGCAGTACTTC	CAGRGGGPYEQYF
TRBV19	.	.	TRBJ1-5	TGTGCCAGTAGTATAACGGACAGTTACAATCAGCCCCAGCATTTT	CASSITDSYNQPQHF
TRBV28	.	.	TRBJ1-6	TGTGCCAGCAGTTTAGTATGGCCACCCCTCCACTTT	CASSLVWPPLHF
TRBV21-1	.	.	TRBJ2-5	TGTGCCAGCAGCAAGGAGGGGTTGGAGACCCAGTACTTC	CASSKEGLETQYF
TRBV9	.	TRBD2	TRBJ2-5	TGTGCCAGCAGCCCCAGAGCGGGGGGCATCCAAGAGACCCAGTACTTC	CASSPRAGGIQETQYF
TRBV2	.	TRBD1	TRBJ1-6	TGTGCCAGCGAACAGGGGCGCGATTCACCCCTCCACTTT	CASEQGRDSPLHF
TRBV18	.	.	TRBJ2-3	TGTGCCAGCTCACCAGGGGGGACAGATACGCAGTATTTT	CASSPGGTDTQYF
TRBV4-2	.	TRBD2	TRBJ2-2	TGTGCCAGCAGCCAAGGGAGCGGGGGGGCGGTCGGGGAGCTGTTTTTT	CASSQGSGGAVGELFF
TRBV4-1	.	.	TRBJ1-1	TGCGCCAGCTCCTCCGGGCTCCTCCGGCGGGGCGGGAACACTGAAGCTTTCTTT	CASSSGLLRRGGNTEAFF
TRBV5-1	.	.	TRBJ1-2	TGCGCCAGCAGCTTGGCGGCGGTCAGCAGTTATGGCTACACCTTC	CASSLAAVSSYGYTF
TRBV3-1/TRBV3-2	.	.	TRBJ1-6	TGTGCCAGCAGCCAGTCGGTTTCACCCCTCCACTTT	CASSQSVSPLHF
TRBV5-4	.	TRBD1	TRBJ1-2	TGTGCCAGCAGCTGGGAAGGACAGGGGGCGGCCCAAGGCTACACCTTC	CASSWEGQGAAQGYTF
TRBV30	.	TRBD1	TRBJ1-5	TGTGCCTGGAGTTGGGGACAGGGTGGCAATCAGCCCCAGCATTTT	CAWSWGQGGNQPQHF
TRBV2	.	.	TRBJ1-2	TGTGCCAGCAATTCGGAGTTAGCTAACTATGGCTACACCTTC	CASNSELANYGYTF
TRBV11-2	.	.	TRBJ2-7	TGTGCCAGCCTCGGGAGCTCCTACGAGCAGTACTTC	CASLGSSYEQYF
TRBV7-9	.	TRBD1	TRBJ1-2	TGTGCCAGCAGCTTAGTAGGGACAGACCAACTCTACACCTTC	CASSLVGTDQLYTF
TRBV30	.	.	TRBJ2-5	TGTGCCTGGAGTGCTGGGGAGGAGACCCAGTACTTC	CAWSAGEETQYF
TRBV5-1	.	TRBD1	TRBJ1-2	TGCGCCAGCAGCTTTACAGGGGTTTATGGCTACACCTTC	CASSFTGVYGYTF
TRBV2	.	TRBD2	TRBJ2-1	TGTGCCAGCAGGACCGGACTAGCGGGGGGCTCTCCCTACAATGAGCAGTTCTTC	CASRTGLAGGSPYNEQFF
TRBV28	once	.	TRBJ1-4	TGTGCCAGCAGCTTAGGCTCGAATGAAAAACTGTTTTTT	CASSLGSNEKLFF
TRBV13	.	.	TRBJ1-3	TGTGCCAGCATCCTCAGGGAGGCTGGAAACACCATATATTTT	CASILREAGNTIYF
TRBV7-9	.	.	TRBJ1-1	TGTGCCAGCAGCGCCGGGGGTTTGAACACTGAAGCTTTCTTT	CASSAGGLNTEAFF
TRBV14	.	.	TRBJ2-7	TGTGCCAGCAGCCCCCTAAGAGGAGGGTCCGAGCAGTACTTC	CASSPLRGGSEQYF
TRBV24-1	.	.	TRBJ2-3	TGTGCCACCAGTGATTCCTCGTCCCGGGACTCATTTTTAGATACGCAGTATTTT	CATSDSSSRDSFLDTQYF
TRBV11-2	.	.	TRBJ2-5	TGTGCCAGCAGCTTAGTCGTCCAAGAGACCCAGTACTTC	CASSLVVQETQYF
TRBV29-1	.	TRBD1	TRBJ1-1	TGCAGCGTTATAGGACAGGGCCACACTGAAGCTTTCTTT	CSVIGQGHTEAFF
TRBV18	.	TRBD1	TRBJ1-2	TGTGCCAGCTCACCCCGGGACAGGGGACTAAACTATGGCTACACCTTC	CASSPRDRGLNYGYTF
TRBV3-1/TRBV3-2	.	.	TRBJ1-2	TGTGCCAGCAGCCAGGGGCCTCTCTATGGCTACACCTTC	CASSQGPLYGYTF
TRBV2	few	.	TRBJ1-5	TGTGCCAGCAAGCAAAGGGAGGTGGTCAATCAGCCCCAGCATTTT	CASKQREVVNQPQHF
TRBV24-1	.	TRBD1	TRBJ1-2	TGTGCCACCAGTGATCCGCGGACAGGTTGGAGGGGCTACACCTTC	CATSDPRTGWRGYTF
TRBV27	.	TRBD1	TRBJ2-1	TGTGCCAGCAGTTTACAAACCGGGACAGGCATCAATGAGCAGTTCTTC	CASSLQTGTGINEQFF
TRBV5-1	.	.	TRBJ1-2	TGCGCCAGCTCGCCGGGCGGGGGTGGCTATGGCTACACCTTC	CASSPGGGGYGYTF
TRBV30	once	.	TRBJ1-1	TGTGCCGGGCAGCTCAGCCAGAACACTGAAGCTTTCTTT	CAGQLSQNTEAFF
TRBV28	.	.	TRBJ1-6	TGTGCCAGCAGCCTCCAGACAAATTCACCCCTCCACTTT	CASSLQTNSPLHF
TRBV7-9	.	TRBD2	TRBJ2-1	TGTGCCACCCACATAGCGGGGGGGTCAAATGAGCAGTTCTTC	CATHIAGGSNEQFF
TRBV2	once	.	TRBJ1-6	TGTGCCAGCAGTATGGACAGAATCAGTAATTCACCCCTCCACTTT	CASSMDRISNSPLHF
TRBV5-4	.	.	TRBJ1-5	TGTGCCAGCAGCTTGGAGGGGTATAGCAATCAGCCCCAGCATTTT	CASSLEGYSNQPQHF
TRBV9	.	TRBD1	TRBJ2-1	TGTGCCAGCAGCTTCACTCCAACGGGACAGGCCCACAATGAGCAGTTCTTC	CASSFTPTGQAHNEQFF
TRBV7-9	.	TRBD2	TRBJ2-3	TGTGCCAGCAGCCCAACTCGGGGGGGGACAGATACGCAGTATTTT	CASSPTRGGTDTQYF
TRBV27	.	TRBD1	TRBJ1-5	TGTGCCAGCAGTTTTTTTGGCTCGGACAGGGGCGGTCAGCCCCAGCATTTT	CASSFFGSDRGGQPQHF